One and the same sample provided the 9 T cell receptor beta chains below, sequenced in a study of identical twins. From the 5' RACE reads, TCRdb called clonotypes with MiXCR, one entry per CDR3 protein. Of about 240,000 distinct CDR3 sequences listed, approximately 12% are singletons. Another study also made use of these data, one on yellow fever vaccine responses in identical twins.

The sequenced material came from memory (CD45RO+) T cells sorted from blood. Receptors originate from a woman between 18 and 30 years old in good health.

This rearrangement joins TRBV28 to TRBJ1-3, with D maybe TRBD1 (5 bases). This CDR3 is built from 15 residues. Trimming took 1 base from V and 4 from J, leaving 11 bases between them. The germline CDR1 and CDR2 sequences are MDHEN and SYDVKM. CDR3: CASSLYRGAGNTIYF. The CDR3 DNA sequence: TGTGCCAGCAGTTTATATCGAGGGGCAGGAAACACCATATATTTT.

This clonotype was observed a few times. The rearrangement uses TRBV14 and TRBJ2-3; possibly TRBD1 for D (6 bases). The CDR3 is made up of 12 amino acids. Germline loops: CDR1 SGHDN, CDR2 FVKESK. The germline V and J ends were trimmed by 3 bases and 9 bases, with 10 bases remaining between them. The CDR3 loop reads CASSHTGQTQYF. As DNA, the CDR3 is TGTGCCAGCAGCCACACAGGGCAAACGCAGTATTTT.

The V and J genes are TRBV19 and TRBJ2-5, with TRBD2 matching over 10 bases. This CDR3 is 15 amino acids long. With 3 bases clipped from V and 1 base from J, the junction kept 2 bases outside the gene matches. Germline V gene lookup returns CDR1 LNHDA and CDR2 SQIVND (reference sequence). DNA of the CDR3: TGTGCCAGTAGTATCCTAGCGGGGGTCCAAGAGACCCAGTACTTC. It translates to CASSILAGVQETQYF.

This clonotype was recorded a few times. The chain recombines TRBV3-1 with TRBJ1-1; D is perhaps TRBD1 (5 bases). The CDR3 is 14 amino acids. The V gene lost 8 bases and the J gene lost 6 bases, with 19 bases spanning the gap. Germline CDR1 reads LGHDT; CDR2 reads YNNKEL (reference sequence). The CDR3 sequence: CASVTTGGVSEAFF. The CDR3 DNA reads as TGTGCCAGCGTTACGACCGGGGGTGTATCTGAAGCTTTCTTT.

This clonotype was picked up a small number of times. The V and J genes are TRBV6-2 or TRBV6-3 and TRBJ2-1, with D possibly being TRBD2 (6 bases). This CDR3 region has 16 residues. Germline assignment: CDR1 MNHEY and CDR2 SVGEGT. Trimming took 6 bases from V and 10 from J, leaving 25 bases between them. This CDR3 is CASSLVPRQGSGEQFF. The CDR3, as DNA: TGTGCCAGCAGCCTAGTTCCTCGGCAGGGTAGCGGCGAGCAGTTCTTC.

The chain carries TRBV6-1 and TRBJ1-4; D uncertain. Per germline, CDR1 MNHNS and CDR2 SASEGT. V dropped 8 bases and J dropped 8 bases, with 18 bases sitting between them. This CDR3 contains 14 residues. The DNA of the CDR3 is TGTGCCAGCGGCTCCGGGGAGGGTTCGGAAAAACTGTTTTTT. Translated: CASGSGEGSEKLFF.

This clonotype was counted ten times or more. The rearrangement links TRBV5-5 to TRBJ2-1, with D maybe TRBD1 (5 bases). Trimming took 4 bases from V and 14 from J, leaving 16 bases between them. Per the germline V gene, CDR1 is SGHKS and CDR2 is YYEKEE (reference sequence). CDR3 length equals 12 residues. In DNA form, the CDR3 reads TGTGCCAGCAGCACCGGGTGGGGCAGGGAGTTCTTC. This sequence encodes CASSTGWGREFF. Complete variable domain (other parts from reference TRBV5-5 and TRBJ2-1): DAGVTQSPTHLIKTRGQQVTLRCSPISGHKSVSWYQQVLGQGPQFIFQYYEKEERGRGNFPDRFSARQFPNYSSELNVNALLLGDSALYLCASSTGWGREFFGPGTRLTVL.

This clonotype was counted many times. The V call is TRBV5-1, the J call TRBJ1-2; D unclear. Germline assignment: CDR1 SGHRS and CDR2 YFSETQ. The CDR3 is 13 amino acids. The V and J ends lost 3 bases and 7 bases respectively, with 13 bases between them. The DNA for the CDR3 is TGCGCCAGCAGCTCTGAGAGCTTAGGTGGCTACACCTTC. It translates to CASSSESLGGYTF.

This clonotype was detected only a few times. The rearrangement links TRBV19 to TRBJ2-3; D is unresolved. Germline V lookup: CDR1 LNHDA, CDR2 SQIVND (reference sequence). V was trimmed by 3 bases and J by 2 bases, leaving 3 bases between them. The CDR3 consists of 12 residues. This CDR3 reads CASSMYTDTQYF. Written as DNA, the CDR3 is TGTGCCAGTAGTATGTACACAGATACGCAGTATTTT.